This T cell receptor (beta chain) was retrieved from a study of blood T cells in healthy people across ages. Notes on the study in general: More naive CD4+ cells and higher diversity marked long-lived donors relative to aged donors. Strong correlation was found linking TCR beta diversity to naive T cell percentage.

Each donor supplied roughly 9.1 milliliters of peripheral blood. Each sample used at least 7 million PBMCs. CDR1 is SQVTM and CDR2 is ANQGSEA in the germline V gene. This CDR3 has 14 residues. The germline V and J ends were trimmed by 7 bases and 1 base, with 17 bases remaining between them. Using a J-beta primer mix together with a sample-barcoded 5' primer, a second PCR was run for about 6 to 11 cycles. TCRdb processed the 5' RACE reads anew with MiXCR; each CDR3 protein has one entry. The sample carries 1.5 million to 2 million distinct CDR3 sequences, 25% to 30% recorded once. This clonotype was recorded a few times. Antigen specificity is unknown.

The specimen was blood. This chain connects TRBV29-1 to TRBJ2-7, with TRBD1 as a possible D gene (6 bases). The receptor's source is a woman aged 25 to 39 in good health. Here the CDR3 reads CSGGQGKSSYEQYF. CDR3 nucleotides: TGCAGCGGGGGGCAGGGTAAGAGTTCCTACGAGCAGTACTTC.